Presented here are 26 T cell receptor beta chains from one specimen sequenced in a study of blood T cell repertoires in COVID-19. Repertoires were generated with immunoSEQ multiplex PCR, while TCRdb's copy carries only in-frame clones and drops some. The sample yields roughly 250,000 clones, 80% to 90% seen once. Sequenced input: PBMCs or T cells enriched from blood (not recorded which). The receptors were sampled from a woman aged 25 to 39 who had recovered from COVID-19.

The chain employs TRBV7-9 and TRBJ2-7, with 7 bases lining up with TRBD2. Germline V gives CDR1 SEHNR, CDR2 FQNEAQ (reference sequence). CDR3 size: 15 residues. V lost 5 bases to trimming and J lost 0 bases; unmatched junction nucleotides: 7. Here the CDR3 DNA reads TGTGCCAGCAGCCCCGGGGAGGGAATCTCCTACGAGCAGTACTTC. Amino acid sequence: CASSPGEGISYEQYF.

This chain links TRBV5-6 with TRBJ2-3; D is perhaps TRBD2 (5 bases). This CDR3 comprises 16 residues. V gave up 5 bases and J gave up 0 bases, with 16 bases separating them. CDR1 SGHDT and CDR2 YYEEEE come from the germline V gene. The CDR3 loop is CASRKGVGDSTDTQYF. The CDR3 DNA reads TGTGCCAGCAGGAAGGGAGTGGGAGATAGCACAGATACGCAGTATTTT.

The V gene is TRBV29-1, the J gene TRBJ2-1, with a tentative D call TRBD1 (6 bases). CDR1 is SQVTM and CDR2 is ANQGSEA in the germline V gene. Trimming stripped 4 bases from V and 7 bases from J, with 17 bases between. The CDR3 consists of 14 residues. CDR3 region: CSVVDSRPSNEQFF. The CDR3 nucleotides are TGCAGCGTTGTGGACAGTCGGCCCTCAAATGAGCAGTTCTTC.

CDR3 DNA: TGCGCCAGCAGCCGAGACAGGGTGGATGAGCAGTTCTTC. This encodes CASSRDRVDEQFF. The chain carries TRBV4-1 and TRBJ2-1; 7 bases line up with TRBD1. The CDR3 consists of 13 residues. Trimming cost V 4 bases and J 8 bases; bases outside gene matches: 5. CDR1 MGHRA and CDR2 YSYEKL come from the germline V gene.

The chain is built from TRBV28 and TRBJ1-4; the match to TRBD1 covers 10 bases. The CDR3 has 14 residues. The germline V gene has CDR1 MDHEN and CDR2 SYDVKM. Unmatched junction bases numbered 2, after V lost 6 bases and J lost 4 bases. This CDR3 is CASSWDRGNEKLFF. The CDR3 coding sequence is TGTGCCAGCAGCTGGGACAGGGGTAATGAAAAACTGTTTTTT.

This clone was counted only a few times. The chain links TRBV6-2 or TRBV6-3 to TRBJ1-2; D is uncertain. The CDR3 spans 13 residues. Trimming cost V 4 bases and J 4 bases, with 10 bases left between them. CDR1 is MNHEY and CDR2 is SVGEGT in the germline V gene. DNA for the CDR3: TGTGCCAGCAGTTTGGGCAGAGCCTATGGCTACACCTTC. It yields the protein CASSLGRAYGYTF.

This rearrangement joins TRBV5-1 to TRBJ2-5; 12 bases are a match to TRBD2. Germline V gene data show CDR1 as SGHRS and CDR2 as YFSETQ. Losses at the gene ends were 1 base for V and 5 bases for J; bases not matched to a gene: 3. This CDR3 has 15 amino acids. The CDR3: CASSLTSGRFETQYF. Here the CDR3 DNA reads TGCGCCAGCAGCTTGACTAGCGGGAGGTTCGAGACCCAGTACTTC.

The count of this clone is one. The chain couples TRBV7-6 to TRBJ2-3; 8 bases agree with TRBD2. J gave up 0 bases and V 1 base, and 9 bases lay outside the gene matches. Germline lookup yields CDR1 SGHVS and CDR2 FNYEAQ. CDR3 size: 18 residues. The CDR3, as DNA: TGTGCCAGCAGCTTAGAGTTAAGCGGGGGCCTTAGCACAGATACGCAGTATTTT. Translation: CASSLELSGGLSTDTQYF.

Of note for this clone: Mismatch with germline at one junction end may stem from a read error. The rearrangement links TRBV30 to TRBJ1-2; weak D call: TRBD1 (5 bases). The CDR3 totals 13 residues. Germline V gives CDR1 GTSNPN, CDR2 SVGIG (reference sequence). The CDR3 spells CARLDTLNYDYTF. The CDR3 coding sequence is TGTGCCCGATTGGACACCCTTAACTATGACTACACCTTC.

The chain joins TRBV7-3 to TRBJ2-1, with TRBD2 as a possible D gene (6 bases). Per germline, CDR1 SGHTA and CDR2 FQGTGA. V dropped 5 bases and J dropped 3 bases, with 17 bases sitting between them. The CDR3 contains 16 residues. CDR3 bases: TGTGCCAGCAGCCCAGCGGGCCGACCGGTCTACAATGAGCAGTTCTTC. Translated: CASSPAGRPVYNEQFF. Looking up the rest from reference TRBV7-3 and TRBJ2-1 gives the full variable domain: GAGVSQTPSNKVTEKGKYVELRCDPISGHTALYWYRQSLGQGPEFLIYFQGTGAADDSGLPNDRFFAVRPEGSVSTLKIQRTERGDSAVYLCASSPAGRPVYNEQFFGPGTRLTVL.

This chain connects TRBV7-9 to TRBJ2-7; the match to TRBD1 covers 7 bases. The J segment lost 2 bases and the V segment lost 4 bases, leaving 5 bases of the junction unmatched. The CDR3 totals 14 residues. Germline CDR1 SEHNR, CDR2 FQNEAQ (reference sequence). CDR3 in DNA: TGTGCCAGCAGCTACCGGGACAGACCCTACGAGCAGTACTTC. This sequence encodes CASSYRDRPYEQYF.

This chain connects TRBV25-1 to TRBJ1-2, with TRBD1 matching 8 bases. This CDR3 has 15 residues. J was trimmed by 5 bases and V by 10 bases; bases with no gene match: 15. Germline V gene data show CDR1 as MGHDK and CDR2 as SYGVNS. The CDR3 here is CATLSQGEGRYGYTF. The CDR3 DNA follows: TGTGCCACCCTCTCACAGGGGGAGGGTAGGTATGGCTACACCTTC.

The chain recombines TRBV7-2 with TRBJ2-1; D possibly corresponds to TRBD1 (6 bases). This CDR3 has 19 residues. Germline V CDR1 and CDR2: SGHTA, FQGNSA. Deletions cut 4 bases from V and 1 base from J, with 23 bases between. The DNA of the CDR3 is TGTGCCAGCAGCTCGATAGGGGGTAAAGACCCCTTTTCCTACAATGAGCAGTTCTTC. This codes for CASSSIGGKDPFSYNEQFF.

The chain recombines TRBV10-3 with TRBJ2-1; 10 bases map to TRBD1. The CDR3 has 16 amino acids. V was clipped by 7 bases and J by 7 bases; unmatched bases: 13. Germline CDR1 ENHRY, CDR2 SYGVKD. CDR3 DNA sequence: TGTGCCATCATGGAGAACCGGGACAGGGGTCGGAATGAGCAGTTCTTC. It is translated as CAIMENRDRGRNEQFF.

The chain is built from TRBV7-6 and TRBJ2-7; 8 positions agree with TRBD1. The germline CDR1 and CDR2 sequences are SGHVS and FNYEAQ. V trimming: 2 bases; J trimming: 2 bases; junction bases outside the gene matches: 8. The CDR3 sequence is 16 residues long. Here the CDR3 reads CASSLNPGTGTYEQYF. In DNA form, the CDR3 reads TGTGCCAGCAGCTTAAACCCCGGGACAGGAACCTACGAGCAGTACTTC.

The genes are TRBV7-9 and TRBJ2-6; D perhaps matches TRBD1 (5 bases). There are 18 residues in the CDR3. Looked up from germline, CDR1 is SEHNR and CDR2 is FQNEAQ (reference sequence). The V end lost 5 bases, the J end lost 2 bases, and 19 bases lay between the germline ends. CDR3 sequence reads: CASSPRSRERTGANVLTF. DNA of the CDR3: TGTGCCAGCAGCCCGCGGAGCAGGGAAAGAACTGGGGCCAACGTCCTGACTTTC.

The V and J genes are TRBV5-8 and TRBJ1-2; TRBD1 aligns across 8 bases. Germline-derived CDR1 and CDR2 are SGHTS and YDEGEE. The CDR3 consists of 14 residues. The ends lost 5 bases at V and 8 bases at J; junction bases unmatched: 11. DNA for the CDR3: TGTGCCAGCAGACCCCTGGACAGGGTCAGGGGCTACACCTTC. Its translation: CASRPLDRVRGYTF. Full variable domain (missing parts from reference TRBV5-8 and TRBJ1-2): EAGVTQSPTHLIKTRGQQATLRCSPISGHTSVYWYQQALGLGLQFLLWYDEGEERNRGNFPPRFSGRQFPNYSSELNVNALELEDSALYLCASRPLDRVRGYTFGSGTRLTVV.

Written as DNA, the CDR3 is TGTGCCACCAGCAGAGACAGGGAGGTTAATCAGCCCCAGCATTTT. Residues: CATSRDREVNQPQHF. The V gene is TRBV15, the J gene TRBJ1-5; D is perhaps TRBD1 (5 bases). CDR1 and CDR2 (germline): LNHNV, YYDKDF (reference sequence). The germline V and J ends were trimmed by 0 bases and 4 bases, with 10 bases remaining between them. This CDR3 is built from 15 residues.

The J gene is TRBJ2-7, the V gene TRBV4-1, with TRBD1 matching over 9 bases. The germline gives CDR1 MGHRA, CDR2 YSYEKL. The CDR3 has 14 residues. Trimming cost V 5 bases and J 2 bases; bases outside gene matches: 4. CDR3 protein: CASSSGQGPYEQYF. DNA of the CDR3: TGCGCCAGCAGCTCGGGACAGGGCCCCTACGAGCAGTACTTC.

The chain joins TRBV18 to TRBJ2-1; 11 nucleotides match TRBD2. The V gene's germline CDR1 is KGHSH and CDR2 LQKENI. The CDR3 totals 18 residues. The trim removed 4 bases at V and 0 bases at J, leaving 8 bases unmatched. The CDR3 here is CASSLASGRMSSYNEQFF. The CDR3 coding sequence is TGTGCCAGCTCACTAGCTAGCGGGAGGATGAGCTCCTACAATGAGCAGTTCTTC. Drawing the rest from reference TRBV18 and TRBJ2-1, the complete variable domain is NAGVMQNPRHLVRRRGQEARLRCSPMKGHSHVYWYRQLPEEGLKFMVYLQKENIIDESGMPKERFSAEFPKEGPSILRIQQVVRGDSAAYFCASSLASGRMSSYNEQFFGPGTRLTVL.

The V gene is TRBV27, the J gene TRBJ1-2; no firm D call. V lost 2 bases and J 7 bases, leaving 11 bases between the germline ends. CDR3 length: 13 amino acids. Germline CDR1 MNHEY, CDR2 SMNVEV (reference sequence). CDR3: CASSLTGDGGYTF. The CDR3 DNA reads as TGTGCCAGCAGTTTAACCGGAGACGGTGGCTACACCTTC.

The V gene is TRBV6-5, the J gene TRBJ2-3; possible D gene TRBD1, 5 bases. The CDR3 is 15 residues long. Germline CDR1 MNHEY, CDR2 SVGAGI. Trimming left V 3 bases short and J 4 bases short, with 14 bases between. This CDR3 is CASSYPGFIADTQYF. The CDR3 DNA sequence: TGTGCCAGCAGTTATCCAGGGTTTATTGCAGATACGCAGTATTTT.

The V call is TRBV15, the J call TRBJ1-5; TRBD1 aligns across 8 bases. The V gene's germline CDR1 is LNHNV and CDR2 YYDKDF (reference sequence). This CDR3 region has 17 residues. V shed 0 bases and J 0 bases; nucleotides not matched to a gene: 4. In nucleotides, the CDR3 is TGTGCCACCAGCAGAGAGCCAGGGGGCTATAGCAATCAGCCCCAGCATTTT. Encoded protein: CATSREPGGYSNQPQHF.

The J gene is TRBJ2-7, the V gene TRBV4-2; 9 bases are a match to TRBD1. Trimming took 1 base from V and 1 from J; bases not matched to a gene: 2. Germline CDR1 is LGHNA and CDR2 is YNFKEQ. CDR3 length: 15 residues. CDR3 in DNA: TGTGCCAGCAGCCAAGCCGGACAGGGGTCCTACGAGCAGTACTTC. Protein product: CASSQAGQGSYEQYF.

The chain carries TRBV12-3 or TRBV12-4 and TRBJ1-5, with D tentatively TRBD1 (5 bases). V was trimmed by 4 bases and J by 7 bases, leaving 11 bases between them. The CDR3 consists of 13 residues. In nucleotides, the CDR3 is TGTGCCAGCAGTTCCAGGGCCGGGCAGCCCCAGCATTTT. Amino acid sequence: CASSSRAGQPQHF.

The rearrangement links TRBV27 to TRBJ1-5; D gene uncertain. In germline, CDR1 is MNHEY, CDR2 SMNVEV (reference sequence). V was pared by 6 bases and J by 5 bases, with 14 bases between. This CDR3 has 14 amino acids. The DNA of the CDR3 is TGTGCCAGCAGGCGAGTAGGCAGCGATCAGCCCCAGCATTTT. This sequence encodes CASRRVGSDQPQHF.